Below, 13 T cell receptor beta chains from the same sample are listed, as sequenced in a study of CD8+ T cells in alopecia areata. Reverse transcribed after extraction, RNA yielded cDNA as the sequencing template. Assay: immunoSEQ multiplex PCR; the TCRdb copy retains only in-frame clones and omits some. Counted here are under 70,000 clones, approximately 96% occurring once; the ten biggest clones make up 20% to 30%. The source material was CD8+ T cells sorted from blood, sampled at week 0. The receptor set was obtained from a human donor with alopecia areata.

The chain couples TRBV7-8 to TRBJ2-3, with TRBD1 matching over 7 bases. V was clipped by 1 base and J by 3 bases; unmatched bases: 4. This CDR3 region has 15 residues. The V gene's germline CDR1 is SGHVS and CDR2 FQNEAQ. The CDR3 region is CASSLETGWTDTQYF. The CDR3 nucleotides are TGTGCCAGCAGCTTAGAGACAGGGTGGACAGATACGCAGTATTTT.

This clone has more than one count but fewer than ten. The V call is TRBV19, the J call TRBJ2-1, with D tentatively TRBD2 (7 bases). There are 15 residues in the CDR3. V was shortened by 7 bases and J by 7 bases, with 20 bases between the two germline ends. Germline V CDR1 and CDR2: LNHDA, SQIVND (reference sequence). The CDR3 loop reads CASNIAGAPMNEQFF. The DNA for the CDR3 is TGTGCCAGTAACATTGCGGGGGCGCCGATGAATGAGCAGTTCTTC.

This chain uses TRBV5-6 with TRBJ2-7, with 7 bases lining up with TRBD1. The trim removed 3 bases at V and 3 bases at J, leaving 3 bases unmatched. The CDR3 sequence is 13 residues long. CDR1 SGHDT and CDR2 YYEEEE come from the germline V gene. CDR3 protein: CASSSGTDYEQYF. CDR3 nucleotide sequence: TGTGCCAGCAGCTCCGGGACAGACTACGAGCAGTACTTC.

For the CDR3, the DNA is TGTGCCAGCAGCTTGGGGTTGGGGAGCGGGGCAGGGAATACGCAGTATTTT. Its translation: CASSLGLGSGAGNTQYF. The V gene is TRBV7-2, the J gene TRBJ2-3, with 7 bases that match TRBD2. Germline lookup yields CDR1 SGHTA and CDR2 FQGNSA. V lost 3 bases to trimming and J lost 7 bases; unmatched junction nucleotides: 16. The CDR3 is made up of 17 amino acids. Filled out from reference TRBV7-2 and TRBJ2-3, the complete variable domain reads GAGVSQSPSNKVTEKGKDVELRCDPISGHTALYWYRQSLGQGLEFLIYFQGNSAPDKSGLPSDRFSAERTGGSVSTLTIQRTQQEDSAVYLCASSLGLGSGAGNTQYFGPGTRLTVL.

The V call is TRBV7-2, the J call TRBJ2-7; no clear D. In germline, CDR1 is SGHTA, CDR2 FQGNSA. Trimming took 2 bases from V and 2 from J, leaving 10 bases between them. The length of the CDR3 is 14 residues. As DNA, the CDR3 is TGTGCCAGCAGCTTATCTTCCGAACCCTACGAGCAGTACTTC. This sequence encodes CASSLSSEPYEQYF.

This clone was seen just once. This sequence joins TRBV4-3 and TRBJ2-1; no firm D call. The CDR3 extends over 13 amino acids. Trimming stripped 0 bases from V and 5 bases from J, with 5 bases between. CDR1 and CDR2 (germline): LGHNA, YSLEER. The DNA for the CDR3 is TGCGCCAGCAGCCAAGATCGGGACAATGAGCAGTTCTTC. This sequence encodes CASSQDRDNEQFF.

V gene TRBV7-9 combines with J gene TRBJ2-5; 9 bases align to TRBD2. CDR1 is SEHNR, CDR2 FQNEAQ, per germline (reference sequence). There are 14 residues in the CDR3. J lost 3 bases, V lost 5 bases, and 4 bases had no gene match. The CDR3 coding sequence is TGTGCCAGCAGCCGACTAGCGGATGAAGAGACCCAGTACTTC. This codes for CASSRLADEETQYF. Full variable domain (rest looked up from reference TRBV7-9 and TRBJ2-5): DTGVSQNPRHKITKRGQNVTFRCDPISEHNRLYWYRQTLGQGPEFLTYFQNEAQLEKSRLLSDRFSAERPKGSFSTLEIQRTEQGDSAMYLCASSRLADEETQYFGPGTRLLVL.

The CDR3 loop reads CASSSSGRGPESSYNEQFF. In DNA, the CDR3 is TGTGCCAGCAGTTCAAGCGGGAGGGGCCCAGAGAGCTCCTACAATGAGCAGTTCTTC. The genes are TRBV27 and TRBJ2-1, with TRBD2 identical over 10 bases. The CDR3 is 19 amino acids. Germline V CDR1 and CDR2: MNHEY, SMNVEV (reference sequence). J was trimmed by 0 bases and V by 4 bases; bases with no gene match: 12.

This sequence joins TRBV29-1 and TRBJ2-1; TRBD2 matches 9 bases. Trimming at V came to 1 base and at J to 2 bases, leaving 3 bases not matched to a gene. The CDR3 spans 15 residues. Germline values: CDR1 SQVTM, CDR2 ANQGSEA. For the CDR3, the DNA is TGCAGCGTTGAAGGGACTAGCGTTACCTACAATGAGCAGTTCTTC. Translation: CSVEGTSVTYNEQFF.

The J gene is TRBJ2-7, the V gene TRBV5-1, with TRBD2 identical over 11 bases. V shed 2 bases, J shed 2 bases, and the junction held 6 bases outside the gene matches. The CDR3 extends over 16 amino acids. CDR1 is SGHRS, CDR2 YFSETQ, per germline. DNA of the CDR3: TGCGCCAGCAGCTTAAATAGACTAGCGGGGACCTACGAGCAGTACTTC. Translating gives CASSLNRLAGTYEQYF. Using reference TRBV5-1 and TRBJ2-7 for the parts outside the CDR3, the full variable domain is KAGVTQTPRYLIKTRGQQVTLSCSPISGHRSVSWYQQTPGQGLQFLFEYFSETQRNKGNFPGRFSGRQFSNSRSEMNVSTLELGDSALYLCASSLNRLAGTYEQYFGPGTRLTVT.

This chain uses TRBV5-1 with TRBJ2-3; TRBD2 agrees at 9 bases. V lost 4 bases to trimming and J lost 2 bases; unmatched junction nucleotides: 8. The CDR3 is made up of 16 amino acids. CDR1 is SGHRS, CDR2 YFSETQ, per germline. The CDR3, as DNA: TGCGCCAGCAGCCAGCAGCGGGGGGCCTACACAGATACGCAGTATTTT. It codes for CASSQQRGAYTDTQYF. Looking up the rest from reference TRBV5-1 and TRBJ2-3 gives the full variable domain: KAGVTQTPRYLIKTRGQQVTLSCSPISGHRSVSWYQQTPGQGLQFLFEYFSETQRNKGNFPGRFSGRQFSNSRSEMNVSTLELGDSALYLCASSQQRGAYTDTQYFGPGTRLTVL.

This chain uses TRBV7-9 with TRBJ1-5, with D tentatively TRBD1 (5 bases). This CDR3 comprises 14 residues. The germline V and J ends were trimmed by 1 base and 6 bases, with 10 bases remaining between them. Germline CDR1 and CDR2: SEHNR and FQNEAQ (reference sequence). For the CDR3, the DNA is TGTGCCAGCAGCTTAGGGGTAGGGGTTCAGCCCCAGCATTTT. Protein product: CASSLGVGVQPQHF.

With regard to this clone: The same CDR3 can be traced to other DNA sequences in this sample. The rearrangement uses TRBV5-4 and TRBJ2-7, with D unresolved. From germline, CDR1 is SGHNT and CDR2 YYREEE (reference sequence). CDR3 size: 11 residues. The germline V and J ends were trimmed by 3 bases and 3 bases, with 4 bases remaining between them. CDR3 loop: CASSSNYEQYF. For the CDR3, the DNA is TGTGCCAGCAGCTCCAACTACGAGCAGTACTTC.